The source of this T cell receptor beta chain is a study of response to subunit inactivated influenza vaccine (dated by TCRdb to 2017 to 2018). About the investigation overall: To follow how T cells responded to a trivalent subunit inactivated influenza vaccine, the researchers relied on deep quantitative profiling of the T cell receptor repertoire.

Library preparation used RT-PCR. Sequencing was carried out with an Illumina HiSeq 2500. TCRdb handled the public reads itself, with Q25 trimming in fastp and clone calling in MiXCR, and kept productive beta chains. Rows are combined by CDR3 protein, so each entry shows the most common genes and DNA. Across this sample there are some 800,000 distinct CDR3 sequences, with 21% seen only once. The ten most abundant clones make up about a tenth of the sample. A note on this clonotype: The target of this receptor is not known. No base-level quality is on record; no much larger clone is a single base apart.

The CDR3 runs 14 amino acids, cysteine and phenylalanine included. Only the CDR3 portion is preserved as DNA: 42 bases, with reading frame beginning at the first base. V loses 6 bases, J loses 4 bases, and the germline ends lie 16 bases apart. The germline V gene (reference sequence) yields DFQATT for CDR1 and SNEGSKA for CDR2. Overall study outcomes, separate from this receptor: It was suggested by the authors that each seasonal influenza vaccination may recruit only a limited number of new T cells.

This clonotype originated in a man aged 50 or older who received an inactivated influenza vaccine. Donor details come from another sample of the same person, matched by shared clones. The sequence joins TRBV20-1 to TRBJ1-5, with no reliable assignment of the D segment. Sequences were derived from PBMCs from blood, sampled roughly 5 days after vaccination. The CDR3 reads CSALDRAWNQPQHF. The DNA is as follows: TGCAGTGCCCTAGATAGGGCATGGAATCAGCCCCAGCATTTT.